This TCR beta chain was captured in a study of T cell responses to AZD1222 COVID-19 vaccine (dated by TCRdb to about 2021). In terms of the full investigation: TCR sequencing covered fewer than 250 trial participants: 200 to 210 given two doses of AZD1222 and around 25 given two doses of MenACWY control vaccine. Trial participants were enrolled by age into subgroups of 18-55, 56-69 and 70-plus years, and roughly 160, 29 and 62 TCR-sequenced participants, respectively, were included in these subgroups. What the research found in general, with its limitations: Participants were mostly white British and included more females than males, and it was suggested by the authors that clonal diversity may have been underestimated. After two AZD1222 doses, spike-specific TCR breadth and depth were significantly higher than at day 0 and than in MenACWY recipients. Because no day 14 peak-response samples were available, repertoires were characterized only after the peak T cell response. Reportedly, close to half of the unique spike-specific TCRs recognized epitopes lying outside the regions that are mutated in the B.1.351 and B.1.1.7 variants. Conclusions about previously exposed vaccinees are limited, since just 6 or 7 AZD1222 recipients were seropositive for SARS-CoV-2 at baseline. The whole spike protein was spanned by vaccine-associated CD4 TCRs, and dominant responses were seen in regions 160-218 and 743-854. In the small 56-69-year group, the increase in depth fell short of significance, most likely because of low power.

The CDR3 regions of human TCRbeta chains were analyzed by immunosequencing. Processing in the source paper ran as follows. Repertoire TCRs were checked for matches against a reference library of SARS-CoV-2-specific TCRs that had been generated using the MIRA antigen-specificity platform. Breadth was defined as the fraction of unique TCRs that were SARS-CoV-2-associated. Depth was defined as the fraction of total T cells that were SARS-CoV-2-associated. Using the MIRA data, each spike-specific TCR was assigned both to the spike region to which the TCR was reactive and to a CD4 or CD8 class. Log10-transformed breadth and depth values were compared by one-way ANOVA with Sidak's multiple comparisons tests. As stored in TCRdb, this immuneACCESS dataset retains in-frame rearrangements with V and J assigned. A fraction of the clones does not appear; measured against another copy, unresolved V genes explain less than half of the discrepancy, and the remainder lacks a known reason. V, J and clone size reflect that table, while D and trimming were determined from the DNA. This sample has around 99,000 clones in its table, and 92% of those were observed once. Together, the top ten hold over 7% of the sample.

The time point label of this sample denotes: about 28 days (+/-7) after the second vaccine dose. AZD1222 recipients given second doses at about 4 weeks or at about 12 weeks were pooled, since spike-specific TCR depth and breadth were not found to differ between the two schedules. Vaccinee samples came from UK trials COV001 and COV002, including a single-blind randomized controlled phase 2/3 trial of AZD1222 (ChAdOx1 nCoV-19) in healthy adults. For TCRbeta chain sequencing, PBMC samples were collected from trial participants at day 0 and at day 28 after the second dose. Taken from the germline V gene (reference sequence), the CDR1 and CDR2 loops are LNHDA and SQIVND. CDR3 length: 13 amino acids, cysteine to phenylalanine. Of all the DNA, just the CDR3 is kept, 39 bases in frame from base 1. V is clipped by 7 bases and J by 4 bases, and the sequence between their germline boundaries is 14 bases long.

Concerning this clone itself: The clone's antigen remains unknown. No base-level quality is on record; no much larger clone is a single base apart.

The clonotype was recovered from an adult who received the AZD1222 COVID-19 vaccine. The rearranged segments are TRBV19 and TRBJ2-7; the D call is possibly TRBD1 or TRBD2, each sharing 6 bases. Source: peripheral blood, taken 28 days after the second AZD1222 dose. CDR3 sequence: CASNPTGRYEQYF. Read as DNA, the sequence is TGTGCCAGTAATCCCACAGGGAGGTACGAGCAGTACTTC. With the rest looked up from the reference TRBV19 and TRBJ2-7 genes rather than sequenced, the full variable domain is DGGITQSPKYLFRKEGQNVTLSCEQNLNHDAMYWYRQDPGQGLRLIYYSQIVNDFQKGDIAEGYSVSREKKESFPLTVTSAQKNPTAFYLCASNPTGRYEQYFGPGTRLTVT.